This T cell receptor (beta chain) emerged from a study of blood T cell repertoires in COVID-19. About the study: The United States, Italy and Spain were the sources of the acute and convalescent COVID-19 samples.

Germline trimming cut 6 bases from V and 3 bases from J; bases unmatched to any gene: 11. The CDR3 length is 16 residues. Germline-derived CDR1 and CDR2 are SGHAT and FQNNGV. Generated by immunoSEQ multiplex PCR, the TCRdb table keeps only in-frame clones and is missing some. The sample lists over 110,000 clones; roughly 85% were seen once. This clone is a singleton in its sample. The clonotype comes from a man in his 60s with acute or convalescent COVID-19. V usage is TRBV11-2 and J usage is TRBJ2-7; 10 nucleotides align to TRBD2. Sequenced material: peripheral blood. The CDR3 region has the DNA TGTGCCAGCAGTTACGGACTAGCGGATGATTACTACGAGCAGTACTTC. This gives the protein CASSYGLADDYYEQYF.